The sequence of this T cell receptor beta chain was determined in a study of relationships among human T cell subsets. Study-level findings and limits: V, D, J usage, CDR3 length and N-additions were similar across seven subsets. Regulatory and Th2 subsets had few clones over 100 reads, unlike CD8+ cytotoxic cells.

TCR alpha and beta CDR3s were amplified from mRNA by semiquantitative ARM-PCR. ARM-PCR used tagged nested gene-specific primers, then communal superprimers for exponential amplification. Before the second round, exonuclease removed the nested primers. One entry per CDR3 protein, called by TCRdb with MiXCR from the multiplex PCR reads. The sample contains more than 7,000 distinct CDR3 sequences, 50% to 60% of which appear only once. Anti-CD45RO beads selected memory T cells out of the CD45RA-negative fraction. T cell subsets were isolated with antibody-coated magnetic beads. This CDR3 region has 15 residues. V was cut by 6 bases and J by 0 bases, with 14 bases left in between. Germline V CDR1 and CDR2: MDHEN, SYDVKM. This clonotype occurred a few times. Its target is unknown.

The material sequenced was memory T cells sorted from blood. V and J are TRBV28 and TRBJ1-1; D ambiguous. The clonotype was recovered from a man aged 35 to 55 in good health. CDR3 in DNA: TGTGCCAGCAGCCAGCCAGTTCTCATGAACACTGAAGCTTTCTTT. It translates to CASSQPVLMNTEAFF.